This TCR beta chain is drawn from a study of monozygotic twins with inflammatory bowel disease. To note about this clonotype: Its cognate antigen is unknown.

Blood, about 2.5 ml, was drawn per donor. Overall study results and limits: Versus healthy twins, IBD patients showed fewer clonotypes shared with others, especially with disease activity.

UMIs incorporating a 6-nucleotide sample barcode were appended by means of template switching. TCRalpha and TCRbeta cDNA underwent two nested PCRs of about 17 and 10 cycles. TCRdb reworked the 5' RACE reads into one entry per CDR3 protein, no DNA. The sample data list about 380,000 distinct CDR3 sequences. CDR1 is LNHNV, CDR2 YYDKDF, per germline (reference sequence). This CDR3 has 13 residues. The receptor was derived from a human donor with ulcerative colitis or Crohn's disease, or a healthy co-twin of an affected twin (not recorded which). This chain connects TRBV15 to TRBJ2-5; the TCRdb call, TRBD1, lacks DNA for checking. Sequencing was performed on blood. The CDR3 protein is CATSQTGGETQYF. Full variable domain (outside the CDR3, taken from reference TRBV15 and TRBJ2-5): DAMVIQNPRYQVTQFGKPVTLSCSQTLNHNVMYWYQQKSSQAPKLLFHYYDKDFNNEADTPDNFQSRRPNTSFCFLDIRSPGLGDTAMYLCATSQTGGETQYFGPGTRLLVL.